One sample yielded the 8 T cell receptor beta chains listed below, sequenced in a study of response to subunit inactivated influenza vaccine. TCRdb itself ran the RT-PCR reads through MiXCR, one entry per CDR3 protein. The sample lists about half a million distinct CDR3 sequences; under 9% were seen once. The sequences come from PBMCs from blood, collected about 24 months after vaccination. Receptors were obtained from a man between 50 and 75 years old who received an inactivated influenza vaccine.

This clonotype showed up just a few times. The chain has TRBV29-1 and TRBJ1-1, with D uncertain. The CDR3 has 13 amino acids. Germline V gene data show CDR1 as SQVTM and CDR2 as ANQGSEA. V gave up 4 bases and J gave up 0 bases, with 9 bases separating them. In nucleotides, the CDR3 is TGCAGCGTTGGTCCACTTTTGAACACTGAAGCTTTCTTT. Amino acids: CSVGPLLNTEAFF.

This clonotype was detected only a few times. This rearrangement joins TRBV28 to TRBJ2-3; D remains unclear. The CDR3 is 15 residues long. Between the trimmed V and J ends, which lost 1 base and 0 bases, there was a span of 8 bases. In germline, CDR1 is MDHEN, CDR2 SYDVKM. CDR3 loop: CASSLYISSTDTQYF. CDR3 nucleotide sequence: TGTGCCAGCAGTTTATACATATCTAGCACAGATACGCAGTATTTT.

This clonotype came up many times. The chain links TRBV7-8 to TRBJ2-7, with D hard to call. The CDR3 sequence is 13 residues long. V lost 5 bases, J lost 7 bases, and 15 bases lay in between. The V gene's germline CDR1 is SGHVS and CDR2 FQNEAQ. The CDR3 loop is CASSQYYLSEQYF. In DNA, the CDR3 is TGTGCCAGCAGCCAATATTATCTTTCGGAGCAGTACTTC.

This clonotype was seen repeatedly, ten times or more. This chain uses TRBV12-3 or TRBV12-4 with TRBJ2-7; a weak D match, TRBD1 (5 bases). This CDR3 is 13 amino acids long. The germline V and J ends were trimmed by 3 bases and 5 bases, with 11 bases remaining between them. Written as DNA, the CDR3 is TGTGCCAGCAGTTTCGCCCAGGGTAACGAGCAGTACTTC. This gives the protein CASSFAQGNEQYF.

The V call is TRBV7-2, the J call TRBJ2-7; the D gene is possibly TRBD2 (6 bases). Deletions cut 1 base from V and 3 bases from J, with 10 bases between. The CDR3 covers 14 residues. The germline V gene encodes CDR1 SGHTA and CDR2 FQGNSA. The CDR3, as DNA: TGTGCCAGCAGCTTAGTCCCGGGGGTCTACGAGCAGTACTTC. This sequence encodes CASSLVPGVYEQYF.

In its sample, this clonotype was seen a few times. The chain is built from TRBV11-2 and TRBJ1-6; D not resolved. This CDR3 is built from 15 residues. Trimming shortened V by 1 base and J by 10 bases, and 14 bases separated the two germline ends. Germline V gives CDR1 SGHAT, CDR2 FQNNGV. The CDR3: CASSLVGEEVSPLHF. DNA for the CDR3: TGTGCCAGCAGCTTAGTCGGGGAGGAGGTATCACCCCTCCACTTT.

This clonotype was detected only a few times. J is TRBJ1-4 and V is TRBV7-2; possible D gene TRBD1, 5 bases. CDR1 is SGHTA and CDR2 is FQGNSA in the germline V gene. The CDR3 loop spans 14 amino acids. V was shortened by 6 bases and J by 5 bases, with 13 bases between the two germline ends. This chain's CDR3 is CASRPGGGNEKLFF. In nucleotides, the CDR3 is TGTGCCAGCAGGCCTGGCGGGGGGAATGAAAAACTGTTTTTT.

This clonotype was seen a handful of times. V usage is TRBV4-2 and J usage is TRBJ2-3, with D maybe TRBD1 (6 bases). CDR1 is LGHNA and CDR2 is YNFKEQ in the germline V gene. The CDR3 runs to 15 residues. V dropped 0 bases and J dropped 5 bases, with 12 bases sitting between them. DNA for the CDR3: TGTGCCAGCAGCCAAGATGGGGCAGGGGTAGATACGCAGTATTTT. The encoded protein is CASSQDGAGVDTQYF.